This is a list of T cell receptor beta chains from one sample in a study of shared clonotypes between healthy human individuals. Here immunoSEQ multiplex PCR was the method, and the copy in TCRdb shows in-frame clones only, minus some. The sample holds roughly 1 million clones, around 75% seen once. The sequencing sample was made of memory CD4+ T cells sorted from blood. The origin of the receptors is a young man in good health. CDR3s include the opening cysteine and the closing phenylalanine or tryptophan.

15,TRBJ2-1,TRBV15,CATSRTSGSVDEQFF
12,TRBJ2-2,TRBV10-3,CATQVDTGELFF
15,TRBJ1-3,TRBV18,CASSPPVGTGNTIYF
15,TRBJ2-3,TRBV5-1,CASSPSGGSTDTQYF
15,TRBJ1-1,TRBV29-1,CSVLGESGSSTEAFF
15,TRBJ1-5,TRBV5-1,CASSPEGAGNQPQHF
14,TRBJ1-3,TRBV6-6,CASSKVGSGNTIYF
17,TRBJ2-4,TRBV4-1,CASSQGWYGQGLNIQYF
14,TRBJ2-7,TRBV21-1,CASSKVDRPYEQYF
15,TRBJ2-1,TRBV10-3,CAINRGQKNYNEQFF
16,TRBJ2-1,TRBV18,CASHPPLAPGNNEQFF
15,TRBJ2-7,TRBV6-5,CASSYSFSSAYEQYF
14,TRBJ2-5,TRBV5-1,CASSFLTESETQYF
12,TRBJ1-2,TRBV28,CASRGGRYGYTF
13,NA,TRBV6-5,CASSLGSSYEQYF
14,TRBJ1-1,TRBV5-8,CASSIGGAGTEAFF
15,TRBJ1-5,TRBV7-2,CASSLDRTVNQPQHF